These 21 T cell receptor beta chains came from one sample sequenced in a study of cytomegalovirus exposure and HLA in healthy donors. The PCR employed 60 Vbeta primers together with 13 Jbeta primers. Generated by immunoSEQ multiplex PCR, the TCRdb table keeps only in-frame clones and is missing some. The profile shows under 120,000 clones, less than 75% of them singletons. The sample was PBMCs. The receptors originated from a man aged 35 to 55 in good health and CMV-seropositive.

The chain combines TRBV18 with TRBJ2-7, with D tentatively TRBD2 (5 bases). Trimming left V 3 bases short and J 2 bases short, with 17 bases between. The CDR3 extends over 16 amino acids. CDR1 KGHSH and CDR2 LQKENI come from the germline V gene. The DNA of the CDR3 is TGTGCCAGCTCACCGGGTGGAGGAAAAAAAACCTACGAGCAGTACTTC. Its translation: CASSPGGGKKTYEQYF.

The rearrangement uses TRBV7-6 and TRBJ2-3; a possible D gene is TRBD2 (5 bases). The CDR3 spans 16 residues. Trimming took off 11 bases at V and 5 bases at J, with 26 bases between the two ends. The germline CDR1 and CDR2 sequences are SGHVS and FNYEAQ. The CDR3 protein is CALSGRVMGYKDTQYF. CDR3 sequence (DNA): TGTGCCCTCAGCGGTCGGGTCATGGGGTACAAAGATACGCAGTATTTT.

The chain employs TRBV4-1 and TRBJ2-2, with a weak D call TRBD2 (7 bases). The CDR3 is 17 amino acids. Germline loops: CDR1 MGHRA, CDR2 YSYEKL. The ends were cut back, 4 bases at V and 2 bases at J, with 17 bases in the middle. As DNA, the CDR3 is TGCGCCAGCAGCCTCCAGTGGGGGGGGACAAACACCGGGGAGCTGTTTTTT. Translation: CASSLQWGGTNTGELFF.

The table lists this clone with a few counts. Here the CDR3 DNA reads TGTGCCAGCAGCTCTGTCGGACAGAGGGAAAAACTGTTTTTT. Translation gives CASSSVGQREKLFF. This sequence joins TRBV27 and TRBJ1-4; possible D gene TRBD1, 6 bases. The CDR3 is 14 residues long. The V gene's germline CDR1 is MNHEY and CDR2 SMNVEV (reference sequence). V lost 6 bases, J lost 8 bases, and 16 bases lay in between.

The rearrangement uses TRBV5-4 and TRBJ1-1, with 11 bases matching TRBD1. V was pared by 0 bases and J by 4 bases, with 2 bases of the junction left unmatched. Germline values: CDR1 SGHNT, CDR2 YYREEE (reference sequence). The CDR3 loop spans 15 amino acids. Here the CDR3 DNA reads TGTGCCAGCAGCTTGGTAGGGACAGGGGGCACTGAAGCTTTCTTT. Translation gives CASSLVGTGGTEAFF.

The gene calls are TRBV27 and TRBJ1-1, with TRBD1 matching 8 bases. Per the germline V gene, CDR1 is MNHEY and CDR2 is SMNVEV (reference sequence). Germline trimming cut 5 bases from V and 4 bases from J; bases unmatched to any gene: 6. The CDR3 has 14 residues. The chain's CDR3 is CASSRTGGTTEAFF. The CDR3 DNA is TGTGCCAGCAGTAGAACAGGGGGAACCACTGAAGCTTTCTTT.

This chain links TRBV9 with TRBJ1-2; D unclear. With 0 bases removed from V and 0 bases from J, the gap between germline ends came to 6 bases. The CDR3 totals 14 residues. Germline V gene data show CDR1 as SGDLS and CDR2 as YYNGEE. CDR3 loop: CASSVDLANYGYTF. In DNA, the CDR3 is TGTGCCAGCAGCGTAGACTTAGCTAACTATGGCTACACCTTC.

The rearrangement links TRBV19 to TRBJ2-1; 8 bases fit TRBD2. CDR1 is LNHDA and CDR2 is SQIVND in the germline V gene (reference sequence). V was pared by 3 bases and J by 5 bases, with 9 bases of the junction left unmatched. The CDR3 consists of 16 residues. The CDR3 DNA reads TGTGCCAGTAGTATCTCCCCCAGCGGGAGTCACAATGAGCAGTTCTTC. Translating gives CASSISPSGSHNEQFF.

This clone was seen a handful of times. This chain links TRBV5-6 with TRBJ1-4, with 7 bases lining up with TRBD1. The CDR3 loop spans 14 amino acids. The J segment lost 8 bases and the V segment lost 5 bases, leaving 9 bases of the junction unmatched. CDR1 and CDR2 (germline): SGHDT, YYEEEE. CDR3 in DNA: TGTGCCAGCAGTCTGACAGGGACGTCCGAAAAACTGTTTTTT. Protein: CASSLTGTSEKLFF.

This sequence joins TRBV18 and TRBJ2-2, with 13 bases that match TRBD2. The V segment lost 3 bases and the J segment 6 bases; nucleotides outside the gene matches: 4. Germline V gives CDR1 KGHSH, CDR2 LQKENI. This CDR3 has 16 amino acids. The CDR3 DNA is TGTGCCAGCTCACCGGGACTAGCGGGACTGGCCGGGGAGCTGTTTTTT. Protein sequence: CASSPGLAGLAGELFF.

This clone occurred a few times. V gene TRBV7-2 combines with J gene TRBJ1-1, with 7 bases that match TRBD1. Trimming took 1 base from V and 5 from J; bases not matched to a gene: 4. Germline values: CDR1 SGHTA, CDR2 FQGNSA. CDR3 length equals 14 residues. CDR3 DNA sequence: TGTGCCAGCAGCTTAGAGGGGGCGAGTACTGAAGCTTTCTTT. It translates to CASSLEGASTEAFF. The full variable domain, with the rest looked up from reference TRBV7-2 and TRBJ1-1, is GAGVSQSPSNKVTEKGKDVELRCDPISGHTALYWYRQSLGQGLEFLIYFQGNSAPDKSGLPSDRFSAERTGGSVSTLTIQRTQQEDSAVYLCASSLEGASTEAFFGQGTRLTVV.

The V gene is TRBV5-1, the J gene TRBJ1-2, with 7 bases fitting TRBD1. After removal of 7 bases from V and 2 bases from J, the junction contained 11 bases not matched to a gene. Germline values: CDR1 SGHRS, CDR2 YFSETQ. This CDR3 comprises 15 residues. The CDR3 protein is CASRDRLKINYGYTF. For the CDR3, the DNA is TGCGCCAGCCGGGACAGACTGAAGATCAACTATGGCTACACCTTC. Based on the CDR3 plus reference TRBV5-1 and TRBJ1-2, the full variable domain is KAGVTQTPRYLIKTRGQQVTLSCSPISGHRSVSWYQQTPGQGLQFLFEYFSETQRNKGNFPGRFSGRQFSNSRSEMNVSTLELGDSALYLCASRDRLKINYGYTFGSGTRLTVV.

The V and J genes are TRBV9 and TRBJ2-7, with D perhaps matching TRBD2 (5 bases). CDR1 is SGDLS and CDR2 is YYNGEE in the germline V gene. The CDR3 runs 14 residues. Trimming cost V 0 bases and J 5 bases, with 12 bases left between them. CDR3 DNA: TGTGCCAGCAGCGTAGGGGCGGGCGATGACGAGCAGTACTTC. Translating gives CASSVGAGDDEQYF.

This sequence joins TRBV5-1 and TRBJ1-4; perhaps TRBD1 as D (5 bases). The germline V gene has CDR1 SGHRS and CDR2 YFSETQ. V was cut by 4 bases and J by 2 bases, with 15 bases left in between. CDR3 length: 16 amino acids. CDR3 protein: CASSQGDRGTNEKLFF. DNA of the CDR3: TGCGCCAGCAGCCAGGGTGATCGGGGGACTAATGAAAAACTGTTTTTT.

The rearrangement links TRBV5-1 to TRBJ2-7; possibly TRBD1 for D (5 bases). The germline V gene encodes CDR1 SGHRS and CDR2 YFSETQ. CDR3 length: 13 residues. V was shortened by 6 bases and J by 6 bases, with 16 bases between the two germline ends. The CDR3 here is CASNVAVGAEQYF. The CDR3 DNA reads as TGCGCCAGCAACGTAGCCGTAGGGGCCGAGCAGTACTTC.

The chain couples TRBV19 to TRBJ1-5; unclear D gene. Trimming removed 7 bases from V and 7 bases from J, with 14 bases in between. CDR1 is LNHDA and CDR2 is SQIVND in the germline V gene (reference sequence). The CDR3 extends over 13 amino acids. CDR3 sequence reads: CASNPVIFQPQHF. The CDR3 DNA reads TGTGCCAGTAACCCAGTGATTTTCCAGCCCCAGCATTTT.

The genes are TRBV5-1 and TRBJ2-3; 8 bases match TRBD2. CDR3 length: 15 residues. Trimming cost V 9 bases and J 6 bases; bases outside gene matches: 15. Germline CDR1 SGHRS, CDR2 YFSETQ. The CDR3 region has the DNA TGCGCCACGTCGAGACTAGCGCCTCAACGGGATACGCAGTATTTT. Translated, it gives CATSRLAPQRDTQYF.

The rearrangement joins TRBV28 to TRBJ1-3; D remains unclear. V was shortened by 6 bases and J by 0 bases, with 9 bases between the two germline ends. CDR3 length: 14 amino acids. The V gene's germline CDR1 is MDHEN and CDR2 SYDVKM. In DNA form, the CDR3 reads TGTGCCAGCAGCTTTCTCAGCTCTGGAAACACCATATATTTT. Translated, it gives CASSFLSSGNTIYF.

V usage is TRBV27 and J usage is TRBJ2-2; no firm D call. Between the trimmed V and J ends, which lost 7 bases and 0 bases, there was a span of 6 bases. The CDR3 runs 13 residues. Germline V CDR1 and CDR2: MNHEY, SMNVEV (reference sequence). Here the CDR3 reads CASTGANTGELFF. The DNA for the CDR3 is TGTGCCAGCACAGGTGCGAACACCGGGGAGCTGTTTTTT.

To note about this clone: At one end, the junction sequence differs from germline, possibly due to a read error. The chain recombines TRBV7-7 with TRBJ2-3, with D perhaps matching TRBD2 (7 bases). The germline CDR1 and CDR2 sequences are SSHAT and FNYEAQ (reference sequence). The CDR3 length is 15 residues. DNA of the CDR3: TGTGCTAGCAGCTTAGATGGGGGGGCCGCAGATACGCAGTATTTT. It translates to CASSLDGGAADTQYF.

The chain has TRBV5-1 and TRBJ2-1; possibly TRBD2 for D (6 bases). The CDR3 loop spans 12 amino acids. CDR1 is SGHRS and CDR2 is YFSETQ in the germline V gene. With 2 bases removed from V and 9 bases from J, the gap between germline ends came to 9 bases. CDR3 loop: CASSLYSGEQFF. CDR3 nucleotides: TGCGCCAGCAGCTTATATAGCGGTGAGCAGTTCTTC.